What follows are 10 T cell receptor beta chains derived from one specimen sequenced in a study of blood T cell repertoires in COVID-19 (dated by TCRdb to the early 2020s). The library was built by means of the immunoSEQ multiplex PCR assay. TCRdb obtained this table from immuneACCESS and retained in-frame rearrangements with V and J assigned. These tables miss some clones; where compared with another copy, unresolved V genes account for less than half of the shortfall, and the remainder is unexplained. The sample table records some 78,000 clones; more than 80% of these occur just once. Together, the top ten hold 25% to 35% of the sample. The sequencing sample was made of peripheral blood. These receptors originate from a man aged 50-60 years with active or convalescent COVID-19.

This chain uses TRBV12-5 with TRBJ1-1; 10 bases line up with TRBD1. Germline assignment: CDR1 LGHNT and CDR2 FRNRAP. There are 14 residues in the CDR3. The trim removed 6 bases at V and 7 bases at J, leaving 8 bases unmatched. Here the CDR3 reads CASGIGTGAHEAFF. The CDR3, as DNA: TGTGCTAGTGGAATCGGGACAGGGGCTCATGAAGCTTTCTTT.

The rearrangement links TRBV10-2 to TRBJ2-1; no clear D. The CDR3 is 15 amino acids. CDR1 is WSHSY and CDR2 is SAAADI in the germline V gene. Trimming removed 5 bases at V and 0 bases at J, with 11 bases between. The DNA for the CDR3 is TGCGCCAGCAGTAGGAAACAGCTCTCCTACAATGAGCAGTTCTTC. Amino acids: CASSRKQLSYNEQFF.

This chain uses TRBV19 with TRBJ2-5, with TRBD2 matching over 8 bases. The J segment lost 2 bases and the V segment lost 3 bases, leaving 8 bases of the junction unmatched. Germline V gene lookup returns CDR1 LNHDA and CDR2 SQIVND (reference sequence). This CDR3 has 16 amino acids. CDR3: CASSIGGTRGQETQYF. The CDR3, as DNA: TGTGCCAGTAGTATTGGAGGGACTAGAGGACAAGAGACCCAGTACTTC.

The rearrangement uses TRBV7-8 and TRBJ2-7; 8 positions agree with TRBD2. Germline lookup yields CDR1 SGHVS and CDR2 FQNEAQ. V was clipped by 6 bases and J by 2 bases; unmatched bases: 6. This CDR3 is 14 amino acids long. Here the CDR3 reads CASRSSGGPYEQYF. DNA of the CDR3: TGTGCCAGCAGGTCGAGCGGGGGCCCCTACGAGCAGTACTTC.

This clone appeared once. The J gene is TRBJ1-3, the V gene TRBV5-6; D is unresolved. The CDR3 runs 15 residues. Per the germline V gene, CDR1 is SGHDT and CDR2 is YYEEEE. Between the trimmed V and J ends, which lost 2 bases and 0 bases, there was a span of 9 bases. The CDR3 region has the DNA TGTGCCAGCAGCTTCGCAGGAAGCTCTGGAAACACCATATATTTT. Translating it yields CASSFAGSSGNTIYF.

The genes are TRBV28 and TRBJ1-3, with D perhaps TRBD1 (6 bases). V was cut by 6 bases and J by 1 base, with 10 bases left in between. Germline lookup yields CDR1 MDHEN and CDR2 SYDVKM. CDR3 length: 14 residues. The CDR3 here is CASSPRGSGNTIYF. The CDR3 nucleotides read TGTGCCAGCAGCCCCAGGGGTTCTGGAAACACCATATATTTT.

The V gene is TRBV19, the J gene TRBJ2-7, with unresolved D. Germline V gives CDR1 LNHDA, CDR2 SQIVND (reference sequence). The germline V and J ends were trimmed by 5 bases and 3 bases, with 5 bases remaining between them. This CDR3 spans 11 amino acids. CDR3 sequence (DNA): TGTGCCAGTAGTTCGTACTACGAGCAGTACTTC. It yields the protein CASSSYYEQYF.

The rearrangement joins TRBV5-1 to TRBJ2-1; D unclear. Trimming removed 7 bases from V and 8 bases from J, with 19 bases in between. Germline loops: CDR1 SGHRS, CDR2 YFSETQ. CDR3 length: 14 amino acids. CDR3 in DNA: TGCGCCAGCCGAATGTCTAGTGCTAAAGATGAGCAGTTCTTC. As protein: CASRMSSAKDEQFF.

In this sample, this clone turned up once. This chain uses TRBV5-6 with TRBJ2-4; D is undetermined. CDR1 and CDR2 (germline): SGHDT, YYEEEE. The CDR3 loop spans 16 amino acids. V was cut by 0 bases and J by 1 base, with 11 bases left in between. The CDR3 region is CASSLGWSSAKNIQYF. In DNA, the CDR3 is TGTGCCAGCAGCTTGGGGTGGAGTTCCGCCAAAAACATTCAGTACTTC.

The chain links TRBV18 to TRBJ1-2; 7 positions match TRBD1. Germline CDR1 KGHSH, CDR2 LQKENI. V trimming: 4 bases; J trimming: 6 bases; junction bases outside the gene matches: 2. This CDR3 comprises 12 residues. CDR3 residues: CASSRQGDGYTF. In DNA form, the CDR3 reads TGTGCCAGCTCACGACAGGGTGATGGCTACACCTTC.